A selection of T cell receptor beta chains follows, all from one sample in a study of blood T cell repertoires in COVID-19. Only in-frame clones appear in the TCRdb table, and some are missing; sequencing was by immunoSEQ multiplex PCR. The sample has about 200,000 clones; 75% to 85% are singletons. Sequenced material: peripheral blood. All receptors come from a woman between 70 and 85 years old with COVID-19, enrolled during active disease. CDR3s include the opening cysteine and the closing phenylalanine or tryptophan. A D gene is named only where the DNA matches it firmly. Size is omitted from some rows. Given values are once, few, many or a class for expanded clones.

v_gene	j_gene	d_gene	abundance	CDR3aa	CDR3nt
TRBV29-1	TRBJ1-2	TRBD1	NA	CSVKDREDYGYTF	TGCAGCGTCAAGGACAGGGAGGACTATGGCTACACCTTC
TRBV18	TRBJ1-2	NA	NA	CASSPPSGIPANYGYTF	TGTGCCAGCTCACCACCCTCAGGGATACCGGCTAACTATGGCTACACCTTC
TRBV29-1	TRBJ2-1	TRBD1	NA	CSAGGTGEINEQFF	TGCAGCGCCGGGGGGACAGGGGAGATCAATGAGCAGTTCTTC
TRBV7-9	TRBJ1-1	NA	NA	CASSLAPLVRAFF	TGTGCCAGCAGCTTAGCGCCTCTAGTTAGGGCTTTCTTT
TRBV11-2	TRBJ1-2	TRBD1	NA	CASSPSTGASTNGYTF	TGTGCCAGCAGCCCGTCGACAGGGGCCTCAACAAATGGCTACACCTTC
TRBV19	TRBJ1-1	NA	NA	CASSGIDRNTEAFF	TGTGCCAGTAGTGGGATCGACAGGAACACTGAAGCTTTCTTT
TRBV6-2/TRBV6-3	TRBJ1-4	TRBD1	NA	CASSDRDRSEKLFF	TGTGCCAGCAGCGACCGGGACAGAAGTGAAAAACTGTTTTTT
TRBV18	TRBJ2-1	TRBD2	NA	CASSPGTTSNNEQFF	TGTGCCAGCTCACCAGGGACTACGTCTAACAATGAGCAGTTCTTC
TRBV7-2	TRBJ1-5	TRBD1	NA	CASSVHRGQVQPQHF	TGTGCCAGCAGCGTTCACAGGGGGCAGGTTCAGCCCCAGCATTTT
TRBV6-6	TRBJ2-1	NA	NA	CASSYPAGYNEQFF	TGTGCCAGCAGTTACCCGGCCGGGTACAATGAGCAGTTCTTC
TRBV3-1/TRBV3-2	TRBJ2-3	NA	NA	CASSSGGLTQYF	TGTGCCAGCAGTTCCGGGGGTTTAACGCAGTATTTT
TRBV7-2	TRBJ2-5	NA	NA	CASSPLGETQYF	TGTGCCAGCAGCCCGCTAGGCGAGACCCAGTACTTC
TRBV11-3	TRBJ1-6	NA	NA	CAVSRARDSPLHF	TGTGCCGTCTCCCGCGCCAGGGATTCACCCCTCCACTTT
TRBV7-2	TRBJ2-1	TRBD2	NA	CASSLASGVNNEQFF	TGTGCCAGCAGCTTAGCCAGCGGGGTAAACAATGAGCAGTTCTTC
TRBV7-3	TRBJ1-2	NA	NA	CASSPGVASGYTF	TGTGCCAGCAGCCCAGGGGTGGCTAGCGGCTACACCTTC
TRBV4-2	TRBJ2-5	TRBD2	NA	CASSQDGWTSGGPSSETQYF	TGTGCCAGCAGCCAAGATGGGTGGACTAGCGGGGGGCCCAGTTCGGAGACCCAGTACTTC
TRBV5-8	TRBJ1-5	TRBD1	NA	CASSPRTGGTNQPQHF	TGTGCCAGCAGTCCCAGGACAGGGGGTACGAATCAGCCCCAGCATTTT
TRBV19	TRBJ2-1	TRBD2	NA	CASSRGTSGATFYNEQFF	TGTGCCAGTAGTAGAGGGACTAGCGGAGCTACGTTCTACAATGAGCAGTTCTTC
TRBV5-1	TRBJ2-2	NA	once	CASSLREVTGELFF	TGCGCCAGCAGCTTGCGTGAGGTCACCGGGGAGCTGTTTTTT
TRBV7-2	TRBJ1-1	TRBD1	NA	CASSLARTGTFTEAFF	TGTGCCAGCAGCTTAGCCCGGACAGGAACCTTCACTGAAGCTTTCTTT
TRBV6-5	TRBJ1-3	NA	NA	CASAEVRGNTIYF	TGTGCCAGCGCGGAGGTGCGAGGAAACACCATATATTTT
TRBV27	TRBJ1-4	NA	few	CASSPTGTEGKLFF	TGTGCCAGCAGTCCTACGGGGACTGAAGGAAAACTGTTTTTT
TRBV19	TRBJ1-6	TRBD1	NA	CASSTQTGGHSPLHF	TGTGCCAGTAGTACCCAGACAGGGGGGCATTCACCCCTCCACTTT
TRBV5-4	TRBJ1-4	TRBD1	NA	CASSQGQEEKLFF	TGTGCCAGCAGCCAAGGACAGGAGGAAAAACTGTTTTTT
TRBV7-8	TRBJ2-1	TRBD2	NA	CASSLILAGGKNEQFF	TGTGCCAGCAGCTTAATACTAGCGGGGGGGAAAAATGAGCAGTTCTTC
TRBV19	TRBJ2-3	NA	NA	CASRLAESTDTQYF	TGTGCCAGTAGGCTAGCAGAAAGCACAGATACGCAGTATTTT
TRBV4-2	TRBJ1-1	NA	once	CASSQELETNTEAFF	TGTGCCAGCAGCCAAGAGCTAGAAACGAACACTGAAGCTTTCTTT
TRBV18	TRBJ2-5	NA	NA	CASSPQWRETQYF	TGTGCCAGCTCACCACAGTGGAGGGAGACCCAGTACTTC
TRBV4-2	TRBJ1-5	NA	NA	CASSPLSGGNQPQHF	TGTGCCAGCAGCCCCCTCTCTGGGGGGAATCAGCCCCAGCATTTT
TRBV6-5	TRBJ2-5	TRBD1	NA	CASGERDRGKETQYF	TGTGCCAGCGGGGAGCGAGACAGGGGAAAGGAGACCCAGTACTTC
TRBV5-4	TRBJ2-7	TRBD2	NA	CASSPTSGTYYEQYF	TGTGCCAGCAGCCCGACTAGCGGAACCTACTACGAGCAGTACTTC
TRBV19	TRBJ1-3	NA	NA	CASSILTGNTIYF	TGTGCCAGTAGTATACTAACTGGAAACACCATATATTTT
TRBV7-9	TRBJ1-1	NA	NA	CASSIGINTEAFF	TGTGCCAGCAGCATCGGGATCAACACTGAAGCTTTCTTT
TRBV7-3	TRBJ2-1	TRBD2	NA	CASSITSVDEQFF	TGTGCCAGCAGCATCACTAGCGTCGATGAGCAGTTCTTC
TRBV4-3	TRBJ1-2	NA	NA	CASETGLNYGYTF	TGCGCCAGCGAAACAGGGCTAAACTATGGCTACACCTTC
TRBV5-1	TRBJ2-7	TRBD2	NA	CASSRTGTSGSYEQYF	TGCGCCAGCAGCAGAACCGGGACTAGCGGGAGTTACGAGCAGTACTTC
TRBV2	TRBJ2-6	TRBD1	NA	CASSGTGAPGANVLTF	TGTGCCAGCTCCGGGACAGGGGCTCCTGGGGCCAACGTCCTGACTTTC
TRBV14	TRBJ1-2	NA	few	CASSQERVYGYTF	TGTGCCAGCAGCCAAGAGAGGGTCTATGGCTACACCTTC
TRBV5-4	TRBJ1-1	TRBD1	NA	CASTWDSSPNTEAFF	TGTGCCAGCACCTGGGACAGTTCGCCGAACACTGAAGCTTTCTTT
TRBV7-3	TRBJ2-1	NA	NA	CASSLSGVNNEQFF	TGTGCCAGCAGCTTATCCGGGGTTAACAATGAGCAGTTCTTC
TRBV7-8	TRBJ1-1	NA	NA	CASSLERGGPEAFF	TGTGCCAGCAGCTTAGAACGGGGGGGCCCTGAAGCTTTCTTT
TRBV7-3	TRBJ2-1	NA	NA	CASSLNFGSYNEQFF	TGTGCCAGCAGCTTAAACTTCGGCTCCTACAATGAGCAGTTCTTC
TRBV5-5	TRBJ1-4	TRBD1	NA	CASSLVLGTGNEKLFF	TGTGCCAGCAGCTTGGTTCTCGGGACAGGGAATGAAAAACTGTTTTTT
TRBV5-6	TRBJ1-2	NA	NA	CASSPPLGVNYGYTF	TGTGCCAGCAGCCCTCCGCTCGGAGTCAACTATGGCTACACCTTC
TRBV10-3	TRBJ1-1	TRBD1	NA	CAIREGQRNTEAFF	TGTGCCATCAGGGAGGGACAGAGGAACACTGAAGCTTTCTTT
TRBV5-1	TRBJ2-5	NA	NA	CASSFSQYQETQYF	TGCGCCAGCAGCTTTAGCCAGTACCAAGAGACCCAGTACTTC